This T cell receptor (beta chain) was observed in a study of blood T cell repertoires in COVID-19. Study as a whole: Sources were T cells, B-cell-depleted T cells, or PBMCs; the material itself was cDNA or gDNA.

Measured with immunoSEQ multiplex PCR; TCRdb has only the in-frame clones, and not every one. The sample gives hundreds of thousands of clones, 75% to 90% of which show up once; around 1% is in the top ten. The length of the CDR3 is 15 residues. Germline CDR1 is SGDLS and CDR2 is YYNGEE. The ends were cut back, 0 bases at V and 3 bases at J, with 9 bases in the middle. The V call is TRBV9, the J call TRBJ1-4; weak D call: TRBD1 (5 bases). The TCR was taken from a man between 18 and 29 years old who had recovered from COVID-19. The sequenced sample consisted of PBMCs or T cells enriched from blood (not recorded which). This CDR3 is CASSVVGGANEKLFF. The CDR3 region has the DNA TGTGCCAGCAGCGTAGTCGGAGGGGCTAATGAAAAACTGTTTTTT.